A single sample gave rise to the 19 T cell receptor beta chains below, sequenced in a study of T cell responses to AZD1222 COVID-19 vaccine. Clones were sequenced by immunoSEQ multiplex PCR, and TCRdb holds only the in-frame ones, with some missing. The table shows 60,000 or so clones, with 75% to 85% occurring only once. The sample was peripheral blood, taken on day 0 of AZD1222 vaccination. Receptor source: an adult in good health.

The chain carries TRBV9 and TRBJ2-5; the D is unclear. Germline values: CDR1 SGDLS, CDR2 YYNGEE. The CDR3 is 14 amino acids. V lost 0 bases and J 2 bases, leaving 8 bases between the germline ends. Here the CDR3 DNA reads TGTGCCAGCAGCGTAGCGGCCGGGCAAGAGACCCAGTACTTC. The encoded protein is CASSVAAGQETQYF.

This clone was counted between two and nine times. This chain joins TRBV30 and TRBJ2-1; 13 nucleotides line up with TRBD2. The V and J ends lost 0 bases and 8 bases, in that order; junction bases with no gene match: 4. The CDR3 spans 15 residues. CDR1 GTSNPN and CDR2 SVGIG come from the germline V gene (reference sequence). The CDR3 here is CAWSVRTSGSDEQFF. CDR3 in DNA: TGTGCCTGGAGTGTGAGGACTAGCGGGAGCGATGAGCAGTTCTTC.

The chain is built from TRBV7-8 and TRBJ1-2, with D tentatively TRBD1 (6 bases). Germline assignment: CDR1 SGHVS and CDR2 FQNEAQ. CDR3 size: 17 residues. V gave up 3 bases and J gave up 6 bases, with 23 bases separating them. The CDR3 sequence: CASSLRIGIRGLHGYTF. In DNA, the CDR3 is TGTGCCAGCAGCTTGAGGATCGGGATCAGGGGATTGCATGGCTACACCTTC.

The V and J genes are TRBV14 and TRBJ2-4; no firm D call. This CDR3 is 15 amino acids long. With 4 bases removed from V and 0 bases from J, the gap between germline ends came to 10 bases. Germline assignment: CDR1 SGHDN and CDR2 FVKESK. The CDR3 coding sequence is TGTGCCAGCAGCCCGACTTCGGTAGCCAAAAACATTCAGTACTTC. Protein product: CASSPTSVAKNIQYF.

The rearrangement uses TRBV29-1 and TRBJ1-4, with D maybe TRBD1 (6 bases). The CDR3 extends over 13 amino acids. Germline CDR1 reads SQVTM; CDR2 reads ANQGSEA. V gave up 2 bases and J gave up 7 bases, with 11 bases separating them. CDR3 nucleotide sequence: TGCAGCGTTGAACTGGGGGGCGGTGAAAAACTGTTTTTT. Translating it yields CSVELGGGEKLFF.

The chain joins TRBV2 to TRBJ1-1; D is unclear. CDR3 length: 12 residues. Trimming shortened V by 4 bases and J by 11 bases, and 14 bases separated the two germline ends. In germline, CDR1 is SNHLY, CDR2 FYNNEI. The chain's CDR3 is CASSAESGRAFF. In DNA, the CDR3 is TGTGCCAGCAGTGCCGAATCAGGTAGGGCTTTCTTT.

The chain is built from TRBV29-1 and TRBJ1-2; D possibly corresponds to TRBD1 (5 bases). This CDR3 is built from 11 residues. The germline V gene has CDR1 SQVTM and CDR2 ANQGSEA. V was cut by 4 bases and J by 6 bases, with 9 bases left in between. Written as DNA, the CDR3 is TGCAGCGTTGGCAGGGAAGATGGCTACACCTTC. Amino acids: CSVGREDGYTF.

The genes are TRBV4-2 and TRBJ2-3; D may be TRBD1 (6 bases). Trimming pared 6 bases from V and 4 bases from J, leaving 23 bases between. Germline-derived CDR1 and CDR2 are LGHNA and YNFKEQ. This CDR3 has 17 residues. This CDR3 is CASRPTLGEGVADTQYF. The CDR3 region has the DNA TGTGCCAGCAGACCTACACTGGGCGAGGGGGTAGCAGATACGCAGTATTTT.

J is TRBJ2-1 and V is TRBV28, with TRBD1 as a possible D gene (5 bases). Between the trimmed V and J ends, which lost 6 bases and 9 bases, there was a span of 15 bases. The CDR3 is 13 amino acids. CDR1 is MDHEN, CDR2 SYDVKM, per germline. The CDR3 reads CASRNAVRGEQFF. For the CDR3, the DNA is TGTGCCAGCAGAAACGCGGTAAGGGGTGAGCAGTTCTTC.

The gene calls are TRBV6-2 or TRBV6-3 and TRBJ1-2; a weak D match, TRBD1 (5 bases). V gave up 2 bases and J gave up 5 bases, with 15 bases separating them. The CDR3 consists of 15 residues. Germline CDR1 is MNHEY and CDR2 is SVGEGT. This CDR3 reads CASSYPGTATYGYTF. The CDR3 bases are TGTGCCAGCAGTTACCCGGGGACCGCCACATATGGCTACACCTTC.

This rearrangement joins TRBV9 to TRBJ2-2; D not certain. Germline V gene lookup returns CDR1 SGDLS and CDR2 YYNGEE. Trimming removed 2 bases at V and 0 bases at J, with 8 bases between. The CDR3 has 15 amino acids. CDR3 nucleotides: TGTGCCAGCAGCGTCGAGACACCGAACACCGGGGAGCTGTTTTTT. Translating gives CASSVETPNTGELFF.

The J gene is TRBJ2-1, the V gene TRBV7-9, with no clear D. Trimming took 4 bases from V and 10 from J, leaving 8 bases between them. The CDR3 spans 11 residues. Germline V CDR1 and CDR2: SEHNR, FQNEAQ (reference sequence). CDR3 DNA: TGTGCCAGCAGCTCCGGACCCGAGCAGTTCTTC. This sequence encodes CASSSGPEQFF.

The chain has TRBV3-1 (or the pseudogene TRBV3-2) and TRBJ2-1; 9 positions match TRBD1. Germline CDR1 is LGHDT and CDR2 is YNNKEL (reference sequence). V was clipped by 4 bases and J by 4 bases; unmatched bases: 5. The CDR3 is made up of 15 amino acids. The CDR3 coding sequence is TGTGCCAGCAGCCGCGGGGGACAGGGATACAATGAGCAGTTCTTC. It is translated as CASSRGGQGYNEQFF.

The gene calls are TRBV3-1 (or the pseudogene TRBV3-2) and TRBJ2-1; no clear D. The CDR3 extends over 15 amino acids. Trimming pared 0 bases from V and 6 bases from J, leaving 12 bases between. CDR1 is LGHDT and CDR2 is YNNKEL in the germline V gene (reference sequence). CDR3 bases: TGTGCCAGCAGCCAAGAGTGGGTGGGGTCCAATGAGCAGTTCTTC. Protein: CASSQEWVGSNEQFF.

The V gene is TRBV9, the J gene TRBJ2-7; no firm D call. Deletions cut 0 bases from V and 0 bases from J, with 7 bases between. The CDR3 is 14 residues long. Germline CDR1 SGDLS, CDR2 YYNGEE. The CDR3 DNA reads TGTGCCAGCAGCGTAGGCAGTTCCTCCTACGAGCAGTACTTC. It encodes CASSVGSSSYEQYF.

The rearrangement joins TRBV5-5 to TRBJ1-4; TRBD1 is a possible D gene (6 bases). Germline loops: CDR1 SGHKS, CDR2 YYEKEE (reference sequence). The V end lost 4 bases, the J end lost 7 bases, and 20 bases lay between the germline ends. This CDR3 contains 16 residues. The CDR3 spells CASSLPMGAGSEKLFF. The DNA of the CDR3 is TGTGCCAGCAGCCTCCCTATGGGGGCGGGGAGTGAAAAACTGTTTTTT.

The chain recombines TRBV30 with TRBJ1-1; D is perhaps TRBD1 (5 bases). V was cut by 3 bases and J by 1 base, with 12 bases left in between. The CDR3 contains 14 residues. CDR1 is GTSNPN and CDR2 is SVGIG in the germline V gene (reference sequence). The CDR3 loop reads CAWRGLGANTEAFF. The CDR3 nucleotides read TGTGCCTGGAGGGGTCTAGGGGCGAACACTGAAGCTTTCTTT. The complete variable domain, with remaining parts taken from reference TRBV30 and TRBJ1-1, reads SQTIHQWPATLVQPVGSPLSLECTVEGTSNPNLYWYRQAAGRGLQLLFYSVGIGQISSEVPQNLSASRPQDRQFILSSKKLLLSDSGFYLCAWRGLGANTEAFFGQGTRLTVV.

V is TRBV6-2 or TRBV6-3 and J is TRBJ2-4; D uncertain. Trimming took off 5 bases at V and 11 bases at J, with 13 bases between the two ends. The germline gives CDR1 MNHEY, CDR2 SVGEGT. The CDR3 covers 12 residues. CDR3 nucleotides: TGTGCCAGCAGTCCGGCCCCCCCTCTTCAGTACTTC. It encodes CASSPAPPLQYF.

V and J are TRBV6-5 and TRBJ1-4; the match to TRBD1 covers 7 bases. The CDR3 covers 15 residues. The germline V gene has CDR1 MNHEY and CDR2 SVGAGI. The ends lost 0 bases at V and 7 bases at J; junction bases unmatched: 5. The CDR3 DNA sequence: TGTGCCAGCAGTTACTCGAACAGGGGTAGTGAAAAACTGTTTTTT. Translated: CASSYSNRGSEKLFF.